The source of this T cell receptor beta chain is a study of graft-versus-host responses after intestinal transplantation. As for the study in general: Isolated intestinal, liver-intestinal, or multivisceral transplants had been given to the recipients. Recipients were all induced with anti-thymocyte globulin, then given tacrolimus and steroids for around 3 years.

Processing of graft tissue released intraepithelial and lamina propria lymphocytes. Study-wide findings and caveats: GvH clones were found in recipient marrow; some appeared first in ileum or blood. High graft-versus-host to host-versus-graft clonal ratios were found in allografts of patients who had graft-donor T cell macrochimerism.

V lost 5 bases and J lost 2, with 20 bases in between. The CDR3 totals 17 residues. Per germline, CDR1 SNHLY and CDR2 FYNNEI. Sequenced by immunoSEQ multiplex PCR; TCRdb stores in-frame clones only, minus some. The table has thousands of clones, about 82% seen once. Points on this clone: Its cognate antigen is unknown.

The specimen was ileum tissue, collected approximately 120 days after transplant. This TCR came from a human patient who received an intestinal transplant, so some T cells may come from the graft donor. This chain connects TRBV2 to TRBJ2-3; the D is unclear. Written as DNA, the CDR3 is TGTGCCAGCAGTACCAATCTTGGAGCGCCTTTCACAGATACGCAGTATTTT. As protein: CASSTNLGAPFTDTQYF.